Listed here are 32 T cell receptor beta chains from one sample, sequenced in a study of T cells in localized non-small cell lung cancer (dated by TCRdb to 2019 to 2021). Libraries were made using the immunoSEQ multiplex PCR assay. TCRdb stores this immuneACCESS table with in-frame sequences only. Part of the clones is absent; in the studies checked, under half of the shortfall reflects unresolved V genes, and no reason is known for the rest. Here the sample has 16,000 or so clones; roughly 82% occur a single time. The ten largest clones represent about 29% of the sample. Sample: peripheral blood, taken before any cancer treatment. The receptors were gathered from a male donor at least 60 years old with stage I lung adenocarcinoma.

The V gene is TRBV7-9, the J gene TRBJ2-1, with 9 positions matching TRBD2. V gave up 5 bases and J gave up 4 bases; unmatched junction bases: 9. CDR3 size: 16 residues. CDR1 is SEHNR and CDR2 is FQNEAQ in the germline V gene (reference sequence). CDR3 residues: CASSPGTSLSYNEQFF. CDR3 nucleotide sequence: TGTGCCAGCAGCCCCGGGACTAGCCTTTCTTACAATGAGCAGTTCTTC.

This rearrangement joins TRBV7-3 to TRBJ2-2, with no clear D. The CDR3 is 13 residues long. Germline-derived CDR1 and CDR2 are SGHTA and FQGTGA. V was pared by 2 bases and J by 4 bases, with 5 bases between. The CDR3 loop reads CASSLLPTGELFF. Here the CDR3 DNA reads TGTGCCAGCAGCTTACTCCCCACCGGGGAGCTGTTTTTT.

This clone has a handful of counts. V gene TRBV18 combines with J gene TRBJ2-7; tentatively, D is TRBD1 (6 bases). Per the germline V gene, CDR1 is KGHSH and CDR2 is LQKENI. The CDR3 consists of 14 residues. V shed 0 bases and J shed 0 bases, with 6 bases lying between them. The CDR3 nucleotides read TGTGCCAGCTCACCACCAGGGGGCTCCTACGAGCAGTACTTC. Protein: CASSPPGGSYEQYF.

The V and J genes are TRBV2 and TRBJ1-1, with 7 positions matching TRBD1. CDR3 size: 16 residues. The trim removed 7 bases at V and 3 bases at J, leaving 14 bases unmatched. Germline V gene sequence: CDR1 SNHLY, CDR2 FYNNEI. CDR3 residues: CASTRGVWQGDTEAFF. The CDR3 nucleotides read TGTGCCAGCACTCGAGGAGTATGGCAGGGGGACACTGAAGCTTTCTTT.

CDR3 coding DNA: TGTGCCAGCAGGAAGGACAGGGGCTTGGGCACTGAAGCTTTCTTT. Its protein product is CASRKDRGLGTEAFF. The rearrangement links TRBV5-4 to TRBJ1-1; 9 nucleotides line up with TRBD1. Germline loops: CDR1 SGHNT, CDR2 YYREEE (reference sequence). Losses at the gene ends were 5 bases for V and 4 bases for J; bases not matched to a gene: 9. The length of the CDR3 is 15 residues.

The chain joins TRBV27 to TRBJ1-3; D not certain. CDR1 and CDR2 from the germline V gene are MNHEY and SMNVEV (reference sequence). The CDR3 runs 15 residues. V gave up 5 bases and J gave up 6 bases, with 17 bases separating them. The CDR3 here is CASSHRGRTANTIYF. The CDR3 nucleotides are TGTGCCAGCAGTCACCGGGGAAGAACCGCAAACACCATATATTTT.

The V and J genes are TRBV6-5 and TRBJ1-2; perhaps TRBD1 as D (5 bases). The CDR3 runs 13 residues. V was trimmed by 5 bases and J by 1 base, leaving 8 bases between them. Germline V gene sequence: CDR1 MNHEY, CDR2 SVGAGI. The CDR3 here is CASSPDSNYGYTF. CDR3 bases: TGTGCCAGCAGTCCTGACAGTAACTATGGCTACACCTTC.

The chain employs TRBV2 and TRBJ2-5, with D unresolved. CDR1 and CDR2 (germline): SNHLY, FYNNEI. The CDR3 runs 12 residues. Trimming removed 0 bases from V and 5 bases from J, with 4 bases in between. The CDR3 protein is CASSEAGETQYF. CDR3 nucleotide sequence: TGTGCCAGCAGTGAAGCGGGGGAGACCCAGTACTTC.

V usage is TRBV28 and J usage is TRBJ1-4; no reliable D call. Trimming pared 7 bases from V and 3 bases from J, leaving 9 bases between. CDR3 length equals 13 residues. Looked up from germline, CDR1 is MDHEN and CDR2 is SYDVKM. The DNA of the CDR3 is TGTGCCAGCATAGGCAGTCCTAATGAAAAACTGTTTTTT. Translated: CASIGSPNEKLFF. The full variable domain, in which reference TRBV28 and TRBJ1-4 provide the parts outside the CDR3, is DVKVTQSSRYLVKRTGEKVFLECVQDMDHENMFWYRQDPGLGLRLIYFSYDVKMKEKGDIPEGYSVSREKKERFSLILESASTNQTSMYLCASIGSPNEKLFFGSGTQLSVL.

The count of this clone is one. The chain links TRBV30 to TRBJ2-7, with TRBD1 identical over 8 bases. V lost 8 bases and J lost 3; bases outside the gene matches: 12. Germline V gene data show CDR1 as GTSNPN and CDR2 as SVGIG (reference sequence). The CDR3 runs to 14 residues. Here the CDR3 DNA reads TGTGCCGGCGACAACAGGGGGTTATTCTACGAGCAGTACTTC. Translation gives CAGDNRGLFYEQYF.

This sequence joins TRBV15 and TRBJ1-1; D unclear. Germline CDR1 is LNHNV and CDR2 is YYDKDF (reference sequence). The germline V and J ends were trimmed by 5 bases and 0 bases, with 7 bases remaining between them. This CDR3 comprises 13 residues. The CDR3 region has the DNA TGTGCCACCAGCGGGGAGATGAACACTGAAGCTTTCTTT. Translated, it gives CATSGEMNTEAFF. Based on the CDR3 plus reference TRBV15 and TRBJ1-1, the full variable domain is DAMVIQNPRYQVTQFGKPVTLSCSQTLNHNVMYWYQQKSSQAPKLLFHYYDKDFNNEADTPDNFQSRRPNTSFCFLDIRSPGLGDTAMYLCATSGEMNTEAFFGQGTRLTVV.

V usage is TRBV5-4 and J usage is TRBJ2-2; D is uncertain. Germline loops: CDR1 SGHNT, CDR2 YYREEE (reference sequence). CDR3 length: 14 residues. Trimming left V 4 bases short and J 3 bases short, with 10 bases between. The CDR3: CASSTAIYTGELFF. Here the CDR3 DNA reads TGTGCCAGCAGCACCGCGATCTACACCGGGGAGCTGTTTTTT.

V gene TRBV5-4 combines with J gene TRBJ1-3; D is perhaps TRBD1 (6 bases). The CDR3 totals 15 residues. V dropped 6 bases and J dropped 5 bases, with 18 bases sitting between them. Germline V gives CDR1 SGHNT, CDR2 YYREEE (reference sequence). CDR3: CASTLQGIFRNTIYF. The DNA for the CDR3 is TGTGCCAGCACCCTACAGGGAATTTTTAGAAACACCATATATTTT.

The genes are TRBV10-1 and TRBJ2-2; TRBD2 is a possible D gene (6 bases). The CDR3 totals 15 residues. Per germline, CDR1 WNHNN and CDR2 SYGVQD (reference sequence). The V end was cut by 2 bases, the J end by 5 bases, with 12 bases between. The CDR3 region is CASSEGDLPTGELFF. The CDR3, as DNA: TGCGCCAGCAGTGAGGGGGACTTACCTACCGGGGAGCTGTTTTTT.

The chain has TRBV5-5 and TRBJ2-3, with D unresolved. This CDR3 is built from 15 residues. The germline gives CDR1 SGHKS, CDR2 YYEKEE (reference sequence). V was pared by 0 bases and J by 4 bases, with 12 bases between. For the CDR3, the DNA is TGTGCCAGCAGCTTGGTGCTTCTAGTCGCAGATACGCAGTATTTT. It is translated as CASSLVLLVADTQYF.

The chain has TRBV5-4 and TRBJ2-3; D is uncertain. The CDR3 loop spans 15 amino acids. Trimming took off 0 bases at V and 3 bases at J, with 11 bases between the two ends. The V gene's germline CDR1 is SGHNT and CDR2 YYREEE (reference sequence). The CDR3 spells CASSLEVVGTDTQYF. The CDR3 DNA sequence: TGTGCCAGCAGCTTGGAGGTAGTAGGAACAGATACGCAGTATTTT.

V usage is TRBV21-1 and J usage is TRBJ1-5. TRBV21-1 represents a pseudogene. This CDR3 region has 22 residues. The CDR3 spells CASSKADARGGESRYSNQPQHF. The CDR3 coding sequence is TGTGCCAGCAGCAAAGCAGATGCGAGGGGGGGCGAATCCCGATATAGCAATCAGCCCCAGCATTTT.

The chain uses TRBV6-6 and TRBJ1-2; 7 bases agree with TRBD1. Germline V CDR1 and CDR2: MNHNY, SVGAGI (reference sequence). The trim removed 0 bases at V and 2 bases at J, leaving 3 bases unmatched. The CDR3 spans 15 residues. As DNA, the CDR3 is TGTGCCAGCAGTTACTCGGACAGGTTGAACTATGGCTACACCTTC. Translated: CASSYSDRLNYGYTF.

This chain joins TRBV18 and TRBJ2-5, with a weak D call TRBD2 (5 bases). The CDR3 totals 13 residues. Trimming cost V 3 bases and J 3 bases, with 8 bases left between them. Germline CDR1 KGHSH, CDR2 LQKENI. DNA for the CDR3: TGTGCCAGCTCACCTGGACTGGAAGAGACCCAGTACTTC. Translating gives CASSPGLEETQYF.

The chain joins TRBV9 to TRBJ2-1; TRBD2 matches at 7 bases. CDR1 is SGDLS and CDR2 is YYNGEE in the germline V gene. The length of the CDR3 is 18 residues. Trimming at V came to 2 bases and at J to 0 bases, leaving 11 bases not matched to a gene. This CDR3 reads CASSVFTSAGGSYNEQFF. As DNA, the CDR3 is TGTGCCAGCAGCGTGTTTACTAGCGCCGGCGGCTCCTACAATGAGCAGTTCTTC.

This chain joins TRBV14 and TRBJ1-2; D gene ambiguous. V was clipped by 7 bases and J by 4 bases, with 16 bases between them. CDR3 length: 14 amino acids. Germline V lookup: CDR1 SGHDN, CDR2 FVKESK. CDR3: CASITQVLVYGYTF. The CDR3 bases are TGTGCCAGCATAACGCAGGTTCTTGTCTATGGCTACACCTTC.

The rearrangement joins TRBV29-1 to TRBJ2-2, with 7 positions matching TRBD1. Germline V gene data show CDR1 as SQVTM and CDR2 as ANQGSEA. The length of the CDR3 is 13 residues. J gave up 6 bases and V 7 bases, and 8 bases lay outside the gene matches. The CDR3 coding sequence is TGCAGCGCCGTAGGGGGCTCATCCGGGGAGCTGTTTTTT. This sequence encodes CSAVGGSSGELFF.

J is TRBJ1-1 and V is TRBV27; no definite D call. Germline CDR1 reads MNHEY; CDR2 reads SMNVEV (reference sequence). With 5 bases removed from V and 5 bases from J, the gap between germline ends came to 18 bases. The CDR3 loop spans 15 amino acids. The CDR3 DNA reads as TGTGCCAGCAGTGAGACGTACGAACCCGAAACTGAAGCTTTCTTT. Protein sequence: CASSETYEPETEAFF.

V gene TRBV18 combines with J gene TRBJ1-5; D ambiguous. V was pared by 6 bases and J by 3 bases, with 15 bases between. The CDR3 runs 15 residues. Germline values: CDR1 KGHSH, CDR2 LQKENI. In nucleotides, the CDR3 is TGTGCCAGCTCGCCGAATTTAGGGCCCAATCAGCCCCAGCATTTT. Protein sequence: CASSPNLGPNQPQHF. Full variable domain (outside the CDR3, taken from reference TRBV18 and TRBJ1-5): NAGVMQNPRHLVRRRGQEARLRCSPMKGHSHVYWYRQLPEEGLKFMVYLQKENIIDESGMPKERFSAEFPKEGPSILRIQQVVRGDSAAYFCASSPNLGPNQPQHFGDGTRLSIL.

The gene calls are TRBV27 and TRBJ2-1, with TRBD2 identical over 9 bases. CDR1 is MNHEY, CDR2 SMNVEV, per germline (reference sequence). V was clipped by 4 bases and J by 10 bases; unmatched bases: 20. The CDR3 has 18 amino acids. CDR3 protein: CASSSGRGVAGVEGEQFF. The CDR3 nucleotides are TGTGCCAGCAGTTCGGGCCGGGGGGTAGCGGGAGTTGAAGGGGAGCAGTTCTTC.

This clone was observed a few times. The chain employs TRBV9 and TRBJ2-3; the D gene is possibly TRBD2 (6 bases). V lost 3 bases, J lost 0 bases, and 11 bases lay in between. This CDR3 has 15 residues. Germline-derived CDR1 and CDR2 are SGDLS and YYNGEE. CDR3 nucleotides: TGTGCCAGCAGCGAGGGAGGAACTAGCACAGATACGCAGTATTTT. Translated: CASSEGGTSTDTQYF.

The gene calls are TRBV7-2 and TRBJ2-1, with D tentatively TRBD2 (6 bases). From germline, CDR1 is SGHTA and CDR2 FQGNSA. The CDR3 length is 16 residues. V lost 8 bases, J lost 10 bases, and 27 bases lay in between. CDR3 coding DNA: TGTGCCAGCTGCGACTTCGGAGGGGTCGACCTTTGGGAGCAGTTCTTC. Residues: CASCDFGGVDLWEQFF.

The chain links TRBV9 to TRBJ2-3; 8 bases agree with TRBD2. The J segment lost 4 bases and the V segment lost 0 bases, leaving 1 base of the junction unmatched. CDR3 length: 14 residues. Germline V gene sequence: CDR1 SGDLS, CDR2 YYNGEE. CDR3 loop: CASSVAGGADTQYF. CDR3 DNA: TGTGCCAGCAGCGTAGCGGGGGGGGCAGATACGCAGTATTTT.

This chain links TRBV7-9 with TRBJ2-3, with 8 bases matching TRBD2. Germline V gene data show CDR1 as SEHNR and CDR2 as FQNEAQ (reference sequence). With 1 base clipped from V and 4 bases from J, the junction kept 1 base outside the gene matches. The CDR3 is 14 amino acids. CDR3 DNA: TGTGCCAGCAGCTTAGAGGGACTAGCAGATACGCAGTATTTT. It yields the protein CASSLEGLADTQYF.

This chain connects TRBV21-1 to TRBJ1-5; the table's D call TRBD1 went unverified against the DNA. TRBV21-1 is termed a pseudogene. The CDR3 loop spans 15 amino acids. CDR3 region: CASSKPSRANQPQHF. The CDR3 coding sequence is TGTGCCAGCAGCAAACCTTCCAGGGCCAATCAGCCCCAGCATTTT.

The rearrangement links TRBV28 to TRBJ2-7; D remains unclear. The CDR3 runs 14 residues. Trimming took off 1 base at V and 2 bases at J, with 9 bases between the two ends. Germline V CDR1 and CDR2: MDHEN, SYDVKM. The CDR3 nucleotides read TGTGCCAGCAGTTTATCTCAGTTTCCCTACGAGCAGTACTTC. This encodes CASSLSQFPYEQYF.

The CDR3 DNA follows: TGTGCCAGCAGTGAAGTGGGGGCGGGCAATCAGCCCCAGCATTTT. This gives the protein CASSEVGAGNQPQHF. The V and J genes are TRBV2 and TRBJ1-5, with D possibly TRBD1 on 6 matching bases. This CDR3 is built from 15 residues. CDR1 and CDR2 (germline): SNHLY, FYNNEI. Trimming cost V 1 base and J 2 bases, with 9 bases left between them.